This section outlines one T cell receptor beta chain sequence together with its context. The antigen remains unidentified. V shed 4 bases, J shed 7 bases, and the junction held 17 bases outside the gene matches. CDR3 length: 18 amino acids. Per germline, CDR1 LGHDT and CDR2 YNNKEL (reference sequence). The sample is drawn from a study of identical twins. Study observations and caveats: Fewer insertions were carried by abundant cord blood beta clonotypes, but none was seen in memory repertoires. Models underpredicted monozygotic twin sharing of out-of-frame TCR alpha.

cDNA carried unique molecular identifiers, and a universal primer site was added by template switching. MiXCR was run by TCRdb on the 5' RACE reads, yielding one entry per CDR3 protein. This table has 500,000 or so distinct CDR3 sequences, around 20% appearing once. In addition, the sample was reused for a study of T cells expressing NK-cell markers. That work contributes: The TCR beta repertoires were obtained from sorted CD3+CD56+NKG2C+, CD3+CD56+NKG2C- and CD3+CD56-NKG2C+ T cells.

J is TRBJ2-1 and V is TRBV3-1; 9 nucleotides agree with TRBD2. Sequencing was done on a sample of CD4+ T cells sorted from blood. This clonotype was obtained from a woman aged 18-29 years in good health. This CDR3 is CASSPRGWREGRLNEQFF. CDR3 DNA: TGTGCCAGCAGCCCCCGGGGTTGGCGGGAGGGCCGGTTGAATGAGCAGTTCTTC.